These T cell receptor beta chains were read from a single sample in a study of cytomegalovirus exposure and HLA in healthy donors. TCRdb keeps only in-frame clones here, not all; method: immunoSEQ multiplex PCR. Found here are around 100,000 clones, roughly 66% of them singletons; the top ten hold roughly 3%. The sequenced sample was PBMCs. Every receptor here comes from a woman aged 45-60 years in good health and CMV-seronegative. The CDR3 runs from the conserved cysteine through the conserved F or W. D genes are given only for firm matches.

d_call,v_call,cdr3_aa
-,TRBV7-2,CASSLQEVQETQYF
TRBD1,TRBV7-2,CASSFSSGQYNEQFF
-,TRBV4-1,CASSHFQGNYEQYF
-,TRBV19,CASTSDSSGQPQHF
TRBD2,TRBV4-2,CASSLNGGAKNTDTQYF
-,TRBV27,CASSLQGNHGYTF
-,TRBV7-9,CASSLEQYNEQFF
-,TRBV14,CASSFGTRTEAFF
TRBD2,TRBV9,CASSVGSSGSWLVNEQFF
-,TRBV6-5,CASSYSGGVGEKLFF
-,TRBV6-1,CASRASNQPQHF
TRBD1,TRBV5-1,CASSPGQGQLGNQPQHF
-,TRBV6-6,CASRLDWSYEQYF
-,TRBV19,CASSSETGLYQPQHF
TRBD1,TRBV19,CASSPWTGTNEQFF
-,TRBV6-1,CASREFRRDTDTQYF
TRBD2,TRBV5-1,CASSLGGGLAGDTDTQYF
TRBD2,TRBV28,CASSSVNGRAYEQYF
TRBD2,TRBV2,CASSRLAELTHEQFF
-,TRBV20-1,CSAYPGGGYTF
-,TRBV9,CASSVEAGDTQYF
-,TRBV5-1,CASKSGGGATNEKLFF